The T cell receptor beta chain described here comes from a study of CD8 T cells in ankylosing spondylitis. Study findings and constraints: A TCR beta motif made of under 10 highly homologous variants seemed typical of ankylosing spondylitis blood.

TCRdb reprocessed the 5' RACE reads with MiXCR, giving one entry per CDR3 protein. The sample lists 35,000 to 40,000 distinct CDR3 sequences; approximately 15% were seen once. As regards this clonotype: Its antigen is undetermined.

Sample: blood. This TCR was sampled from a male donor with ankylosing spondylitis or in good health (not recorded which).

CDR3 DNA sequence: TGTGCCAGCAGTTTAAGGCTAGCGTCAGACGAGCAGTACTTC. Its translation: CASSLRLASDEQYF. The V gene is TRBV27, the J gene TRBJ2-7, with a tentative D call TRBD2 (6 bases). Germline assignment: CDR1 MNHEY and CDR2 SMNVEV (reference sequence). Trimming removed 2 bases from V and 5 bases from J, with 13 bases in between. CDR3 size: 14 residues.